This T cell receptor beta chain came from a study of CXCR3-negative and CXCR3-positive naive CD8 T cells. Study overall: Across all libraries, TRB reads numbered about 135 million, with about 1.5 +/- 0.3 million in each library.

The CDR3 totals 13 residues. Germline V gene data show CDR1 as SQVTM and CDR2 as ANQGSEA. The study sorted every CD8+ T cell subset in triplicate at 300,000 or so cells each. The study, taken as a whole, reports: CXCR3-positive naive cells carried more hydrophobic TRB CDR3s than CXCR3-negative ones. Whereas both naive subsets had comparably high diversity, memory CD8+ cells had much lower diversity.

Points on this clonotype: Antigen unknown.

The TRB libraries of cDNA were built by UMI-labeled 5' RACE. Following a re-call of the 5' RACE reads, TCRdb has one entry per CDR3 protein and lacks DNA. The sample holds about 140,000 distinct CDR3 sequences. The chain is built from TRBV29-1 and TRBJ1-4; TCRdb's D call of TRBD1 is untestable without DNA. Source material: naive CXCR3+ CD8+ T cells from blood. Subset described: CD45RO-CCR7+CD27+CD95- naive CD8+ T cells expressing CXCR3 (TNR3+). This clonotype originated in a human donor in good health. Some clones in this sample may be carry-over from other donors' samples. CDR3 region: CSVETGPDEKLFF.